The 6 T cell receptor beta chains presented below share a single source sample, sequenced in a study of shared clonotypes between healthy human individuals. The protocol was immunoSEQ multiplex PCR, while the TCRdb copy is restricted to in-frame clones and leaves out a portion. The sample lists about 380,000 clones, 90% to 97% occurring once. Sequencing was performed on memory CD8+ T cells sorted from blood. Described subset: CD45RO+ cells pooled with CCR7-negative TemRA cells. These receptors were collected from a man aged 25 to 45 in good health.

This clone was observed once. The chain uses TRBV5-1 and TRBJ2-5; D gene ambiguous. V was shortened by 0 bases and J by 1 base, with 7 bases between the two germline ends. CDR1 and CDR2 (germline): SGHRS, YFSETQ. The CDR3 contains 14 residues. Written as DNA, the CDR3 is TGCGCCAGCAGCTTGGCCCGGATCCAAGAGACCCAGTACTTC. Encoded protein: CASSLARIQETQYF. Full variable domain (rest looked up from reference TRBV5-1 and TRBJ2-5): KAGVTQTPRYLIKTRGQQVTLSCSPISGHRSVSWYQQTPGQGLQFLFEYFSETQRNKGNFPGRFSGRQFSNSRSEMNVSTLELGDSALYLCASSLARIQETQYFGPGTRLLVL.

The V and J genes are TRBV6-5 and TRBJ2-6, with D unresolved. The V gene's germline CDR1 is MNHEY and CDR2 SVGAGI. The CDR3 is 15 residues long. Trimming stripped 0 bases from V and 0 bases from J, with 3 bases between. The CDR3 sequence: CASSYSVSGANVLTF. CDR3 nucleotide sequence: TGTGCCAGCAGTTACTCGGTCTCTGGGGCCAACGTCCTGACTTTC.

The CDR3 DNA reads as TGTGCCAGCAGTTCGGAAGGCCAAGAGACCCAGTACTTC. Residues: CASSSEGQETQYF. The chain is built from TRBV2 and TRBJ2-5; D not resolved. This CDR3 comprises 13 residues. V was cut by 5 bases and J by 1 base, with 8 bases left in between. Germline values: CDR1 SNHLY, CDR2 FYNNEI.

CDR3 coding DNA: TGTGCCAGCAGCCCTTCTGGGGGGGCAGGCCAGCCCCAGCATTTT. Protein product: CASSPSGGAGQPQHF. The chain couples TRBV11-2 to TRBJ1-5; D might be TRBD1 (6 bases). The CDR3 spans 15 residues. In germline, CDR1 is SGHAT, CDR2 FQNNGV. The V gene lost 5 bases and the J gene lost 7 bases, with 18 bases spanning the gap.

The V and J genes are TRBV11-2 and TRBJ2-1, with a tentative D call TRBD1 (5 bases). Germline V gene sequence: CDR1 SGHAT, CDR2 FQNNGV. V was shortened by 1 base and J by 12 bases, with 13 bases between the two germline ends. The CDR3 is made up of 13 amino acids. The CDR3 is CASSLVGAVGQFF. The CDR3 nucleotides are TGTGCCAGCAGCTTAGTAGGGGCTGTGGGGCAGTTCTTC.

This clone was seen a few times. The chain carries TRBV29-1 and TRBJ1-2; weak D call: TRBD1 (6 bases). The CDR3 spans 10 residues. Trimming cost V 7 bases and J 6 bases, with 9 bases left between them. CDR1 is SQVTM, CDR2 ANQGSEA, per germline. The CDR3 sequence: CSARTDGYTF. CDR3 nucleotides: TGCAGCGCCCGGACAGATGGCTACACCTTC.